The 25 T cell receptor beta chains given below trace back to one sample, sequenced in a study of siplizumab effects on memory and regulatory T cells. Method: immunoSEQ multiplex PCR; TCRdb's copy keeps in-frame clones and lacks some. The table includes around 100,000 clones, roughly 90% detected once. The specimen sequenced was CD4+ T cells sorted from blood. All receptors derive from a human donor in good health.

The rearrangement uses TRBV6-1 and TRBJ1-2, with a weak D call TRBD1 (5 bases). Trimming removed 4 bases from V and 8 bases from J, with 26 bases in between. Germline V gives CDR1 MNHNS, CDR2 SASEGT. The CDR3 covers 17 residues. DNA for the CDR3: TGTGCCAGCAGTGGGCCTCTCGGGACGCTCGTTGCGAAGGGCTACACCTTC. Protein sequence: CASSGPLGTLVAKGYTF.

V and J are TRBV18 and TRBJ1-4; D is undetermined. This CDR3 spans 16 amino acids. Trimming left V 2 bases short and J 0 bases short, with 10 bases between. Germline CDR1 is KGHSH and CDR2 is LQKENI. The CDR3 protein is CASSPTGDATNEKLFF. In nucleotides, the CDR3 is TGTGCCAGCTCACCAACGGGTGATGCAACTAATGAAAAACTGTTTTTT.

This clone was seen a handful of times. The chain joins TRBV19 to TRBJ2-5; D unresolved. The germline V gene has CDR1 LNHDA and CDR2 SQIVND (reference sequence). V lost 3 bases and J 5 bases, leaving 10 bases between the germline ends. The CDR3 totals 13 residues. This CDR3 is CASSIGRDETQYF. CDR3 in DNA: TGTGCCAGTAGTATTGGCCGAGACGAGACCCAGTACTTC.

The chain carries TRBV6-1 and TRBJ1-5; no firm D call. Deletions cut 3 bases from V and 0 bases from J, with 12 bases between. In germline, CDR1 is MNHNS, CDR2 SASEGT. The length of the CDR3 is 16 residues. CDR3 protein: CASSDGRPYSNQPQHF. The DNA of the CDR3 is TGTGCCAGCAGTGACGGGAGGCCTTATAGCAATCAGCCCCAGCATTTT.

This clone was detected only once. The chain has TRBV28 and TRBJ2-7; no clear D. In germline, CDR1 is MDHEN, CDR2 SYDVKM. Trimming took 1 base from V and 2 from J, leaving 9 bases between them. The CDR3 sequence is 14 residues long. CDR3 sequence reads: CASSLSIRAYEQYF. As DNA, the CDR3 is TGTGCCAGCAGTTTATCCATTCGGGCCTACGAGCAGTACTTC. The full variable domain, completed using reference TRBV28 and TRBJ2-7, is DVKVTQSSRYLVKRTGEKVFLECVQDMDHENMFWYRQDPGLGLRLIYFSYDVKMKEKGDIPEGYSVSREKKERFSLILESASTNQTSMYLCASSLSIRAYEQYFGPGTRLTVT.

The genes are TRBV28 and TRBJ2-3; no firm D call. CDR3 length equals 15 residues. The V gene's germline CDR1 is MDHEN and CDR2 SYDVKM. Deletions cut 6 bases from V and 4 bases from J, with 17 bases between. The CDR3 reads CASSRAAGWADTQYF. The CDR3 region has the DNA TGTGCCAGCAGCCGGGCCGCCGGGTGGGCAGATACGCAGTATTTT.

The chain carries TRBV23-1 and TRBJ2-2; TRBD1 might be the D (5 bases). TRBV23-1 has ORF status, its function being uncertain. The CDR3 contains 12 residues. Trimming stripped 5 bases from V and 8 bases from J, with 9 bases between. The DNA of the CDR3 is TGCGCCAGCAGTAAGGGGTCAGGGGAGCTGTTTTTT. Its translation is CASSKGSGELFF.

The chain employs TRBV15 and TRBJ2-7; TRBD1 agrees at 7 bases. CDR1 and CDR2 (germline): LNHNV, YYDKDF (reference sequence). V was clipped by 3 bases and J by 3 bases; unmatched bases: 11. The CDR3 spans 16 residues. CDR3 loop: CATSSIPPGQHYEQYF. CDR3 DNA sequence: TGTGCCACCAGCAGCATTCCCCCGGGACAGCACTACGAGCAGTACTTC.

This rearrangement joins TRBV27 to TRBJ2-3, with D perhaps matching TRBD1 or TRBD2 (5 bases each). V lost 6 bases, J lost 2 bases, and 12 bases lay in between. Germline CDR1 and CDR2: MNHEY and SMNVEV (reference sequence). The CDR3 runs to 14 residues. Here the CDR3 DNA reads TGTGCCAGCAGAACTCCGGGACCCACAGATACGCAGTATTTT. This gives the protein CASRTPGPTDTQYF.

The chain uses TRBV10-3 and TRBJ2-7, with TRBD2 matching 7 bases. After removal of 3 bases from V and 5 bases from J, the junction contained 10 bases not matched to a gene. The CDR3 covers 15 residues. Germline V lookup: CDR1 ENHRY, CDR2 SYGVKD. CDR3 nucleotide sequence: TGTGCCATCAGTGACTTCAGTTTGGGGGGGGACGAGCAGTACTTC. Translated: CAISDFSLGGDEQYF.

This rearrangement joins TRBV7-3 to TRBJ1-1; the D is unclear. The germline V gene has CDR1 SGHTA and CDR2 FQGTGA. The length of the CDR3 is 17 residues. Trimming took 5 bases from V and 2 from J, leaving 21 bases between them. The DNA for the CDR3 is TGTGCCAGCAGCCGGAACCCGGGAGATCCGATTAACACTGAAGCTTTCTTT. Residues: CASSRNPGDPINTEAFF.

The V call is TRBV27, the J call TRBJ1-2, with D unresolved. The CDR3 runs to 13 residues. The germline V and J ends were trimmed by 8 bases and 5 bases, with 15 bases remaining between them. Germline V lookup: CDR1 MNHEY, CDR2 SMNVEV (reference sequence). For the CDR3, the DNA is TGTGCCAGCCCCCCCTATAAGAAGTATGGCTACACCTTC. Its translation is CASPPYKKYGYTF.

The chain employs TRBV29-1 and TRBJ2-3; 12 bases agree with TRBD2. CDR1 SQVTM and CDR2 ANQGSEA come from the germline V gene. J lost 4 bases, V lost 3 bases, and 5 bases had no gene match. This CDR3 comprises 15 residues. The DNA for the CDR3 is TGCAGCGTTGATGGACTAGCGGGGTTCCCAGATACGCAGTATTTT. Translation: CSVDGLAGFPDTQYF.

The genes are TRBV19 and TRBJ2-6; D not certain. The CDR3 is 15 amino acids. The ends were cut back, 5 bases at V and 2 bases at J, with 10 bases in the middle. Germline V gene lookup returns CDR1 LNHDA and CDR2 SQIVND (reference sequence). The CDR3 DNA reads as TGTGCCAGTAGTCCGTCGGCTGCTGGGGCCAACGTCCTGACTTTC. Translation: CASSPSAAGANVLTF.

The CDR3 sequence is CASSSQHRSNQPQHF. DNA of the CDR3: TGTGCCAGCAGTTCACAACATAGGAGCAATCAGCCCCAGCATTTT. V and J are TRBV6-1 and TRBJ1-5, with unresolved D. V lost 5 bases to trimming and J lost 1 base, with 12 bases between them. This CDR3 has 15 amino acids. Germline V gene sequence: CDR1 MNHNS, CDR2 SASEGT.

V usage is TRBV5-1 and J usage is TRBJ1-1; no clear D gene. Looked up from germline, CDR1 is SGHRS and CDR2 is YFSETQ. Between the trimmed V and J ends, which lost 4 bases and 3 bases, there was a span of 13 bases. The CDR3 consists of 14 residues. The CDR3, as DNA: TGCGCCAGCAGCCGGGTGGGGTTGGACACTGAAGCTTTCTTT. Its protein product is CASSRVGLDTEAFF.

The rearrangement links TRBV2 to TRBJ2-7; D might be TRBD1 (7 bases). Germline CDR1 reads SNHLY; CDR2 reads FYNNEI. Trimming pared 7 bases from V and 1 base from J, leaving 11 bases between. The CDR3 loop spans 13 amino acids. CDR3: CASKGGQSYEQYF. As DNA, the CDR3 is TGTGCCAGCAAGGGGGGACAGTCCTACGAGCAGTACTTC.

The chain carries TRBV6-6 and TRBJ1-6; the D is unclear. Germline V gene lookup returns CDR1 MNHNY and CDR2 SVGAGI (reference sequence). The CDR3 consists of 13 residues. Trimming took 7 bases from V and 7 from J, leaving 11 bases between them. The CDR3 sequence: CASNHGLNSPLHF. In nucleotides, the CDR3 is TGTGCCAGCAATCACGGCTTAAATTCACCCCTCCACTTT.

The rearrangement joins TRBV28 to TRBJ2-7, with D maybe TRBD1 (6 bases). The CDR3 extends over 12 amino acids. Per the germline V gene, CDR1 is MDHEN and CDR2 is SYDVKM. V was clipped by 6 bases and J by 4 bases, with 10 bases between them. The CDR3 sequence: CASRLGAYEQYF. The CDR3 region has the DNA TGTGCCAGCAGACTGGGGGCTTACGAGCAGTACTTC.

V gene TRBV20-1 combines with J gene TRBJ2-7; D ambiguous. The CDR3 has 11 amino acids. Trimming took off 2 bases at V and 2 bases at J, with 4 bases between the two ends. The germline V gene has CDR1 DFQATT and CDR2 SNEGSKA (reference sequence). The CDR3 bases are TGCAGTGCTAGAAGGACCTACGAGCAGTACTTC. It encodes CSARRTYEQYF.

This chain connects TRBV11-3 to TRBJ2-5, with 8 bases aligning to TRBD1. The J segment lost 4 bases and the V segment lost 1 base, leaving 5 bases of the junction unmatched. The CDR3 spans 15 residues. Germline assignment: CDR1 SGHNT and CDR2 YENEEA. The CDR3 bases are TGTGCCAGCAGCTTAGGCCCTGGACAGGGAGAGACCCAGTACTTC. Translation: CASSLGPGQGETQYF.

As regards this clone: Other DNA sequences in this sample translate to the same CDR3. The chain employs TRBV9 and TRBJ2-7; 10 bases are shared with TRBD1. CDR3 length: 13 residues. With 3 bases clipped from V and 4 bases from J, the junction kept 1 base outside the gene matches. Germline CDR1 SGDLS, CDR2 YYNGEE. The CDR3 is CASSGQGAYEQYF. The CDR3 DNA reads as TGTGCCAGCAGCGGACAGGGGGCGTACGAGCAGTACTTC.

As for this clone: Different DNA sequences within this sample yield the same CDR3. The chain recombines TRBV18 with TRBJ2-5; D gene uncertain. V lost 4 bases to trimming and J lost 2 bases, with 8 bases between them. The V gene's germline CDR1 is KGHSH and CDR2 LQKENI. This CDR3 has 13 residues. The CDR3 is CASSLGLQETQYF. CDR3 nucleotides: TGTGCCAGCTCACTAGGATTACAAGAGACCCAGTACTTC.

The CDR3 is CASSLEGPGWDSSYEQYF. The DNA of the CDR3 is TGCGCCAGCAGCTTGGAGGGCCCGGGGTGGGACAGCTCCTACGAGCAGTACTTC. This chain joins TRBV5-1 and TRBJ2-7; 7 bases fit TRBD1. The trim removed 0 bases at V and 0 bases at J, leaving 12 bases unmatched. This CDR3 is built from 18 residues. Germline V gives CDR1 SGHRS, CDR2 YFSETQ.

The J gene is TRBJ2-2, the V gene TRBV5-5; perhaps TRBD2 as D (5 bases). Germline CDR1 SGHKS, CDR2 YYEKEE (reference sequence). Trimming shortened V by 4 bases and J by 1 base, and 11 bases separated the two germline ends. The CDR3 is made up of 15 amino acids. The CDR3 spells CASSLLVGNTGELFF. CDR3 nucleotides: TGTGCCAGCAGCCTACTAGTGGGGAACACCGGGGAGCTGTTTTTT.